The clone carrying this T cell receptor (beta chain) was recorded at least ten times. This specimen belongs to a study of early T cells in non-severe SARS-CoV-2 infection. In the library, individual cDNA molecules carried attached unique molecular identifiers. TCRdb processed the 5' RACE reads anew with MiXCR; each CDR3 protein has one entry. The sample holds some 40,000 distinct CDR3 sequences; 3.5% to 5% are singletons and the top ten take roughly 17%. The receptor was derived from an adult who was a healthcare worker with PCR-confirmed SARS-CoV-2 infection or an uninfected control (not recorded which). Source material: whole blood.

The CDR3 DNA follows: TGTGCCAGCAGTCACATTGGGATCACTGAAGCTTTCTTT. It is translated as CASSHIGITEAFF. The chain couples TRBV4-2 to TRBJ1-1, with no clear D. Looked up from germline, CDR1 is LGHNA and CDR2 is YNFKEQ. Trimming shortened V by 6 bases and J by 4 bases, and 12 bases separated the two germline ends. The CDR3 length is 13 residues.